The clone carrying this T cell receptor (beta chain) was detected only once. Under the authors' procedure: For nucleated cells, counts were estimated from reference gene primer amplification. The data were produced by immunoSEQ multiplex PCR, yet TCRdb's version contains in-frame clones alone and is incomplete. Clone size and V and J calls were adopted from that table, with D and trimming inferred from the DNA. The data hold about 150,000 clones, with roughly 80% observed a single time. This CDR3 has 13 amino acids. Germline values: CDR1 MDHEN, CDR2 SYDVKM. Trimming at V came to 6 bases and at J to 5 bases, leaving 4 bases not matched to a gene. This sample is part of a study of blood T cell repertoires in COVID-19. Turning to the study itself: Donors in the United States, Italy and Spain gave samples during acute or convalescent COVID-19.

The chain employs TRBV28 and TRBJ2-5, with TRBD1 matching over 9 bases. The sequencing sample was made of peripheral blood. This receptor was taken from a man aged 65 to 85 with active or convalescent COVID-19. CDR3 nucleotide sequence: TGTGCCAGCAGCCGAGGGACAGGGGAGACCCAGTACTTC. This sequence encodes CASSRGTGETQYF.